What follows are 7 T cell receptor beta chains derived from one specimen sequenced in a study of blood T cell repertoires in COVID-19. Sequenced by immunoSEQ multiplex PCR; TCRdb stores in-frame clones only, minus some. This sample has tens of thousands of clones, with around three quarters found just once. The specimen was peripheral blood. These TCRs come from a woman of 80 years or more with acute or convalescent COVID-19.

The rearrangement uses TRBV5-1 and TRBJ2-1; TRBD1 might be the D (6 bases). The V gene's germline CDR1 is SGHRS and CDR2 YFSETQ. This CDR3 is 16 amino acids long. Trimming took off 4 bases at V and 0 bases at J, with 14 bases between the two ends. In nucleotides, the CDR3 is TGCGCCAGCAGCCCCCCTGGGGGCAGCTCCTACAATGAGCAGTTCTTC. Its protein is CASSPPGGSSYNEQFF.

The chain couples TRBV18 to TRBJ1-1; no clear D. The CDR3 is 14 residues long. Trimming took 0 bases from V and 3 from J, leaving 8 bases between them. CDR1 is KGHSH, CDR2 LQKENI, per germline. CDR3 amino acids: CASSPPLVDTEAFF. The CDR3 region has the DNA TGTGCCAGCTCACCACCCCTGGTAGACACTGAAGCTTTCTTT.

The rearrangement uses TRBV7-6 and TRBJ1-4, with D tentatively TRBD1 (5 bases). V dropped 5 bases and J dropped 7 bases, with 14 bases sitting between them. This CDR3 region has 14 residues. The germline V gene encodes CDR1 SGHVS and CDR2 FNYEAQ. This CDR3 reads CASSRDSNSEKLFF. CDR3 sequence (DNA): TGTGCCAGCAGCCGAGACAGCAATAGTGAAAAACTGTTTTTT.

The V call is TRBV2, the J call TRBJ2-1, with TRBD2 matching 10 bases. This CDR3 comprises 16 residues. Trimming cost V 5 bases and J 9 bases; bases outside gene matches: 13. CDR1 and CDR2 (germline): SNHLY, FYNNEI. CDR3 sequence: CASSYTSGMGTGEQFF. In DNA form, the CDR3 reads TGTGCCAGCAGTTATACTAGCGGGATGGGAACGGGTGAGCAGTTCTTC.

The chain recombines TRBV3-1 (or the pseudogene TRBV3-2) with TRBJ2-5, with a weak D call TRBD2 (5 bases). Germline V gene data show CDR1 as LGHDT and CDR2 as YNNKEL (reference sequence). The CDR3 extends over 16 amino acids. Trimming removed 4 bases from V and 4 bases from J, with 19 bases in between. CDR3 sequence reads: CASSRLPSSGLETQYF. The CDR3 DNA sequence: TGTGCCAGCAGCCGACTTCCTAGCTCGGGTTTAGAGACCCAGTACTTC.

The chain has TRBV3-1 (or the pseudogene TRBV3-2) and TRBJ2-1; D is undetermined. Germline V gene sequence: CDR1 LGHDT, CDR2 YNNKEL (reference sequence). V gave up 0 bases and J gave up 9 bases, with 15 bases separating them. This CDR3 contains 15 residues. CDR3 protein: CASSQDLLREREQFF. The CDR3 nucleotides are TGTGCCAGCAGCCAAGACCTCCTAAGAGAACGTGAGCAGTTCTTC.

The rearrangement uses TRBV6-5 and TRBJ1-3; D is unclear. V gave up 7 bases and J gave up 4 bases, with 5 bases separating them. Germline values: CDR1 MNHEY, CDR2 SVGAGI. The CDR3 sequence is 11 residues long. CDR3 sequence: CASKLGNTIYF. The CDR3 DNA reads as TGTGCCAGCAAACTAGGAAACACCATATATTTT.